Below, 17 T cell receptor beta chains from the same sample are listed, as sequenced in a study of blood T cell repertoires in COVID-19. The table came from immunoSEQ multiplex PCR; TCRdb's copy has only in-frame clones and leaves some out. The sample lists around 35,000 clones; 70% to 90% were seen once. Sequencing was carried out using peripheral blood. The receptors come from a human donor in a cohort sampled during active COVID-19.

The genes are TRBV6-2 or TRBV6-3 and TRBJ2-3, with D tentatively TRBD1 (5 bases). CDR1 and CDR2 from the germline V gene are MNHEY and SVGEGT. The CDR3 spans 15 residues. Trimming took 2 bases from V and 0 from J, leaving 9 bases between them. CDR3 bases: TGTGCCAGCAGTTACCAACAGGAGAGCACAGATACGCAGTATTTT. Encoded protein: CASSYQQESTDTQYF.

The rearrangement joins TRBV28 to TRBJ1-3; D possibly corresponds to TRBD1 (5 bases). The CDR3 is made up of 14 amino acids. Trimming took off 8 bases at V and 0 bases at J, with 11 bases between the two ends. Germline CDR1 is MDHEN and CDR2 is SYDVKM. CDR3 region: CASVSQGSGNTIYF. CDR3 nucleotides: TGTGCCAGCGTTTCCCAGGGCTCTGGAAACACCATATATTTT.

V is TRBV5-5 and J is TRBJ2-7; 8 positions agree with TRBD1. This CDR3 has 15 amino acids. The V gene's germline CDR1 is SGHKS and CDR2 YYEKEE (reference sequence). With V trimmed by 4 bases and J by 2 bases, 8 bases remained unmatched. The CDR3: CASSVSGGTAYEQYF. In DNA, the CDR3 is TGTGCCAGCAGCGTCTCAGGGGGCACCGCCTACGAGCAGTACTTC. Variable domain in full (rest from reference TRBV5-5 and TRBJ2-7): DAGVTQSPTHLIKTRGQQVTLRCSPISGHKSVSWYQQVLGQGPQFIFQYYEKEERGRGNFPDRFSARQFPNYSSELNVNALLLGDSALYLCASSVSGGTAYEQYFGPGTRLTVT.

The V gene is TRBV6-2 or TRBV6-3, the J gene TRBJ2-3, with 9 bases identical to TRBD1. The germline V gene has CDR1 MNHEY and CDR2 SVGEGT. The CDR3 length is 15 residues. Losses at the gene ends were 4 bases for V and 0 bases for J; bases not matched to a gene: 2. The CDR3 DNA reads as TGTGCCAGCAGTTCCGGGACAGGGAGCACAGATACGCAGTATTTT. This sequence encodes CASSSGTGSTDTQYF.

This clone was observed a handful of times. This chain uses TRBV6-5 with TRBJ1-5, with TRBD1 as a possible D gene (5 bases). CDR1 is MNHEY and CDR2 is SVGAGI in the germline V gene. There are 15 residues in the CDR3. Trimming stripped 6 bases from V and 2 bases from J, with 14 bases between. The CDR3 DNA reads as TGTGCCAGCAGGGCTCAGGGTGTGCGCAATCAGCCCCAGCATTTT. Its protein is CASRAQGVRNQPQHF.

This chain joins TRBV18 and TRBJ1-1; D possibly corresponds to TRBD1 (5 bases). V lost 5 bases and J 6 bases, leaving 16 bases between the germline ends. CDR3 length: 14 residues. Germline V gene lookup returns CDR1 KGHSH and CDR2 LQKENI. Written as DNA, the CDR3 is TGTGCCAGCTCATCGACAGACCCGGTCCCTGAAGCTTTCTTT. Amino acids: CASSSTDPVPEAFF.

The chain is built from TRBV24-1 and TRBJ1-4; D may be TRBD1 (6 bases). V gave up 5 bases and J gave up 5 bases, with 17 bases separating them. Germline CDR1 reads KGHDR; CDR2 reads SFDVKD. This CDR3 contains 16 residues. Here the CDR3 reads CATSARTGRGNEKLFF. The CDR3 DNA is TGTGCCACCAGTGCGCGAACAGGGCGAGGGAATGAAAAACTGTTTTTT.

This chain joins TRBV19 and TRBJ1-6, with 7 bases fitting TRBD1. The V segment lost 4 bases and the J segment 0 bases; nucleotides outside the gene matches: 6. The germline gives CDR1 LNHDA, CDR2 SQIVND (reference sequence). The CDR3 is 17 residues long. DNA of the CDR3: TGTGCCAGTAGTACGGGACAGATGAGCTCCTATAATTCACCCCTCCACTTT. Translating it yields CASSTGQMSSYNSPLHF. The full variable domain, rest sourced from reference TRBV19 and TRBJ1-6, is DGGITQSPKYLFRKEGQNVTLSCEQNLNHDAMYWYRQDPGQGLRLIYYSQIVNDFQKGDIAEGYSVSREKKESFPLTVTSAQKNPTAFYLCASSTGQMSSYNSPLHFGNGTRLTVT.

V usage is TRBV7-2 and J usage is TRBJ1-2; no firm D call. Germline assignment: CDR1 SGHTA and CDR2 FQGNSA. The V gene lost 5 bases and the J gene lost 6 bases, with 13 bases spanning the gap. The CDR3 is made up of 13 amino acids. The chain's CDR3 is CASSPGLENGYTF. For the CDR3, the DNA is TGTGCCAGCAGCCCAGGCCTCGAGAATGGCTACACCTTC.

In DNA, the CDR3 is TGTGCCAGCAGCCCTCAAGACAGGGTCGGAGAGACCCAGTACTTC. Translating gives CASSPQDRVGETQYF. The chain links TRBV7-2 to TRBJ2-5, with TRBD1 matching 7 bases. Trimming at V came to 5 bases and at J to 4 bases, leaving 10 bases not matched to a gene. Germline V gene data show CDR1 as SGHTA and CDR2 as FQGNSA. This CDR3 has 15 residues.

The DNA for the CDR3 is TGCGCCAGCGCTCAATGGGGGCTCCACGAGCAGTACTTC. It specifies CASAQWGLHEQYF. This chain links TRBV5-1 with TRBJ2-7; the D gene is possibly TRBD1 (6 bases). Trimming shortened V by 7 bases and J by 5 bases, and 16 bases separated the two germline ends. The CDR3 sequence is 13 residues long. Germline assignment: CDR1 SGHRS and CDR2 YFSETQ. The whole variable domain, remainder taken from reference TRBV5-1 and TRBJ2-7, is KAGVTQTPRYLIKTRGQQVTLSCSPISGHRSVSWYQQTPGQGLQFLFEYFSETQRNKGNFPGRFSGRQFSNSRSEMNVSTLELGDSALYLCASAQWGLHEQYFGPGTRLTVT.

The chain combines TRBV28 with TRBJ2-7; a possible D gene is TRBD1 (6 bases). The CDR3 sequence is 14 residues long. From germline, CDR1 is MDHEN and CDR2 SYDVKM. Trimming took 2 bases from V and 3 from J, leaving 11 bases between them. The CDR3: CASSLTGSGYEQYF. The CDR3 DNA reads as TGTGCCAGCAGTTTAACAGGGTCCGGCTACGAGCAGTACTTC.

This clone was counted a few times. The rearrangement joins TRBV5-1 to TRBJ1-6, with no clear D. This CDR3 has 13 residues. V gave up 4 bases and J gave up 7 bases, with 9 bases separating them. Germline V CDR1 and CDR2: SGHRS, YFSETQ. CDR3 coding DNA: TGCGCCAGCAGCGTTGGTGCGAATTCACCCCTCCACTTT. This encodes CASSVGANSPLHF.

This chain links TRBV18 with TRBJ1-1; TRBD1 might be the D (6 bases). Germline CDR1 KGHSH, CDR2 LQKENI. Trimming cost V 3 bases and J 1 base, with 18 bases left between them. The CDR3 is made up of 17 amino acids. The CDR3 protein is CASSPTQLTGKNTEAFF. The CDR3 bases are TGTGCCAGCTCACCCACCCAACTCACAGGGAAGAACACTGAAGCTTTCTTT.

The chain links TRBV9 to TRBJ1-6; a weak D match, TRBD1 (5 bases). This CDR3 is built from 13 residues. The germline gives CDR1 SGDLS, CDR2 YYNGEE. The V end lost 3 bases, the J end lost 8 bases, and 9 bases lay between the germline ends. CDR3 sequence reads: CASSATGDSPLHF. The CDR3 bases are TGTGCCAGCAGCGCCACAGGAGATTCACCCCTCCACTTT.

The V and J genes are TRBV7-8 and TRBJ1-3, with TRBD1 matching over 8 bases. This CDR3 has 16 residues. J lost 2 bases, V lost 2 bases, and 5 bases had no gene match. The germline gives CDR1 SGHVS, CDR2 FQNEAQ. The CDR3 sequence: CASSLRQGNTGNTIYF. The CDR3 bases are TGTGCCAGCAGCTTAAGACAGGGGAATACTGGAAACACCATATATTTT.

This rearrangement joins TRBV25-1 to TRBJ2-1; tentatively, D is TRBD1 (6 bases). V dropped 4 bases and J dropped 14 bases, with 18 bases sitting between them. CDR1 is MGHDK and CDR2 is SYGVNS in the germline V gene. The CDR3 is 13 amino acids. The CDR3 loop reads CASSAPQGPREFF. Written as DNA, the CDR3 is TGTGCCAGCAGTGCACCCCAGGGGCCCCGGGAGTTCTTC.